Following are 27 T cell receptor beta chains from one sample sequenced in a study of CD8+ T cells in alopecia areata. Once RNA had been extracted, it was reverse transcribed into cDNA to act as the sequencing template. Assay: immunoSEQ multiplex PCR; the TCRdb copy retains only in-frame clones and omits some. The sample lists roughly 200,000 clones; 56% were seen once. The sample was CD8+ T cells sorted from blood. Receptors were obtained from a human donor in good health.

The chain's CDR3 is CASSSLNEQYF. CDR3 DNA: TGTGCCAGCAGCTCCCTGAACGAGCAGTACTTC. The chain recombines TRBV7-9 with TRBJ2-7; D not resolved. Trimming cost V 4 bases and J 5 bases, with 6 bases left between them. The CDR3 has 11 residues. Germline CDR1 reads SEHNR; CDR2 reads FQNEAQ (reference sequence).

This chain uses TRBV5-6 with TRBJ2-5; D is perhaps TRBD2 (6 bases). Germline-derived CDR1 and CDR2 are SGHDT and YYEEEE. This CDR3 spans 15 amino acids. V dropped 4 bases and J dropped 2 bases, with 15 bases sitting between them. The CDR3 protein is CASSPLDGLQETQYF. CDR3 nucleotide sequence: TGTGCCAGCAGCCCCCTCGACGGACTACAAGAGACCCAGTACTTC.

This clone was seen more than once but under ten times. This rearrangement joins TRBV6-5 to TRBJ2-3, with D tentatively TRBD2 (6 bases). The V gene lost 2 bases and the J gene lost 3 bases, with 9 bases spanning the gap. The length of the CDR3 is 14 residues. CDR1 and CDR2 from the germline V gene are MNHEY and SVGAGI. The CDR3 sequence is CASSYGGETDTQYF. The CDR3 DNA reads TGTGCCAGCAGTTACGGCGGGGAGACAGATACGCAGTATTTT.

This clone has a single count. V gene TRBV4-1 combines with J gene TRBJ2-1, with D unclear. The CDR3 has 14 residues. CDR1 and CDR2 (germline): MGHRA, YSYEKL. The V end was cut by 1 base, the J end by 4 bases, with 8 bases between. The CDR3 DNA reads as TGCGCCAGCAGCCAAGGAGTAAGTTACAATGAGCAGTTCTTC. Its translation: CASSQGVSYNEQFF.

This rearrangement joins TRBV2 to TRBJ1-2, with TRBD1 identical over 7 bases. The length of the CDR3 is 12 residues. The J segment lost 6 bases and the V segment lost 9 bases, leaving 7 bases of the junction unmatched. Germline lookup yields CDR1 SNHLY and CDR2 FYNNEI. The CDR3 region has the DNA TGTGCCAGGAACGACAGGGCTGATGGCTACACCTTC. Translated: CARNDRADGYTF.

CDR3 sequence reads: CASSSNRDEQFF. The DNA of the CDR3 is TGCGCCAGCAGCTCCAACCGCGATGAGCAGTTCTTC. This sequence joins TRBV4-1 and TRBJ2-1; D remains unclear. V was pared by 5 bases and J by 8 bases, with 10 bases between. CDR1 is MGHRA, CDR2 YSYEKL, per germline. The CDR3 is 12 amino acids.

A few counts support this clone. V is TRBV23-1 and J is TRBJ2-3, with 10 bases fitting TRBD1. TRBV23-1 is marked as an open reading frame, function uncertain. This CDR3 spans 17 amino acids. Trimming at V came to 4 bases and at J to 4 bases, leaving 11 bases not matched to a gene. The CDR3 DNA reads TGCGCCAGCAGTCCATTTCACGACAGGGGGCTCGCAGATACGCAGTATTTT. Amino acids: CASSPFHDRGLADTQYF.

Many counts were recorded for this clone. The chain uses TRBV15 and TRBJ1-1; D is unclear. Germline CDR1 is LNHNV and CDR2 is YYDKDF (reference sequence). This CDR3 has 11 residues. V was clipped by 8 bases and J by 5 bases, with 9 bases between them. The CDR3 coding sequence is TGTGCCACCGGGAAAGAGACTGAAGCTTTCTTT. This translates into CATGKETEAFF.

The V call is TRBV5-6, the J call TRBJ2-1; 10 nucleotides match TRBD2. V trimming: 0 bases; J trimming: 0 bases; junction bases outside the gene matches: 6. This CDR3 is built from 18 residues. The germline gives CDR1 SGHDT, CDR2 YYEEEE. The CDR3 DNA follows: TGTGCCAGCAGCTTGGTAGCGGGGGGCCCTAGCTCCTACAATGAGCAGTTCTTC. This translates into CASSLVAGGPSSYNEQFF.

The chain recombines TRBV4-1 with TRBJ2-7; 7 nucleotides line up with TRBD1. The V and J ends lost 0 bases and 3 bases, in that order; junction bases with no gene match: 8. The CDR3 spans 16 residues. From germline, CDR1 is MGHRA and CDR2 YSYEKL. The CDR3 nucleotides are TGCGCCAGCAGCCAAGAGGCAGGGGGTAATTTCTACGAGCAGTACTTC. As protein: CASSQEAGGNFYEQYF.

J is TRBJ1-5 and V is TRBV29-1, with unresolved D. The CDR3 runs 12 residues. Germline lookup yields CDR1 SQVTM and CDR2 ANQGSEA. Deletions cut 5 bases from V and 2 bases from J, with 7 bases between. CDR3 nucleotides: TGCAGCGTTTCGCAGGGCAATCAGCCCCAGCATTTT. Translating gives CSVSQGNQPQHF.

CDR3 region: CASSQDPISNQPQHF. CDR3 nucleotides: TGCGCCAGCAGCCAAGACCCCATCAGCAATCAGCCCCAGCATTTT. The genes are TRBV4-1 and TRBJ1-5; D uncertain. Germline lookup yields CDR1 MGHRA and CDR2 YSYEKL. The ends were cut back, 0 bases at V and 1 base at J, with 7 bases in the middle. The CDR3 consists of 15 residues.

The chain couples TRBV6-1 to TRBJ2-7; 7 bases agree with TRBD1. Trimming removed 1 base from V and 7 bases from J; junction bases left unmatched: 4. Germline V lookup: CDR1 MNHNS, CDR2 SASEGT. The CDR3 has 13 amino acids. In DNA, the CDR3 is TGTGCCAGCAGTGAAGGCAGGGGGTGGGAGCAGTACTTC. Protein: CASSEGRGWEQYF.

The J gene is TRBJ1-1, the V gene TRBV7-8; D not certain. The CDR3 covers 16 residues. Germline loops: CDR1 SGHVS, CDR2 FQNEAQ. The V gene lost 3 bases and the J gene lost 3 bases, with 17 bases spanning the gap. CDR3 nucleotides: TGTGCCAGCAGCTTGGGAGGGTACCGTGGGGACACTGAAGCTTTCTTT. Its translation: CASSLGGYRGDTEAFF.

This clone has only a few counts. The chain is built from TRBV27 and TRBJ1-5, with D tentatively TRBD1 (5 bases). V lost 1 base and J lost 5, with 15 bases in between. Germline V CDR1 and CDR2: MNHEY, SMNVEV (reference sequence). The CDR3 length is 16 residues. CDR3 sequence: CASSLWAGVGDQPQHF. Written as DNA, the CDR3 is TGTGCCAGCAGTTTATGGGCCGGGGTGGGGGATCAGCCCCAGCATTTT.

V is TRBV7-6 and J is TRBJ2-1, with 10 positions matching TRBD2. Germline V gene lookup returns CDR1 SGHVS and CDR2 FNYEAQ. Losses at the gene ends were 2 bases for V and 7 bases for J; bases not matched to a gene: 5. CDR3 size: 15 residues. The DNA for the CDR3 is TGTGCCAGCAGCTTAAGTAGCGGGGGGTGGAATGAGCAGTTCTTC. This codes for CASSLSSGGWNEQFF. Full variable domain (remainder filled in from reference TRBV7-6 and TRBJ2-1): GAGVSQSPRYKVTKRGQDVALRCDPISGHVSLYWYRQALGQGPEFLTYFNYEAQQDKSGLPNDRFSAERPEGSISTLTIQRTEQRDSAMYRCASSLSSGGWNEQFFGPGTRLTVL.

The CDR3 loop is CASSVLGGRLGDTQYF. CDR3 sequence (DNA): TGTGCCAGCAGCGTACTTGGGGGGCGCCTTGGAGATACGCAGTATTTT. The chain is built from TRBV9 and TRBJ2-3; D may correspond to TRBD1 or TRBD2 (6 bases each). The CDR3 spans 16 residues. V gave up 1 base and J gave up 5 bases, with 17 bases separating them. CDR1 is SGDLS and CDR2 is YYNGEE in the germline V gene.

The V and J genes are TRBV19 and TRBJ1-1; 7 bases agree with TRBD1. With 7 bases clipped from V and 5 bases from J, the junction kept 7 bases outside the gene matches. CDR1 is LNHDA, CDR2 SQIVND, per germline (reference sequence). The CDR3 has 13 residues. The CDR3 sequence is CASNLGRGTEAFF. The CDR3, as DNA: TGTGCCAGTAACCTTGGCAGGGGGACTGAAGCTTTCTTT.

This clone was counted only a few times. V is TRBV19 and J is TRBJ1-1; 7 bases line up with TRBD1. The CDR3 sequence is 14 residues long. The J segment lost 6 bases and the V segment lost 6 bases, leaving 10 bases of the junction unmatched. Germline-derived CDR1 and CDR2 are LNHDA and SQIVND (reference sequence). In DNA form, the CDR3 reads TGTGCCAGTAGCCGGACAGGAGGGATCGCTGAAGCTTTCTTT. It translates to CASSRTGGIAEAFF.

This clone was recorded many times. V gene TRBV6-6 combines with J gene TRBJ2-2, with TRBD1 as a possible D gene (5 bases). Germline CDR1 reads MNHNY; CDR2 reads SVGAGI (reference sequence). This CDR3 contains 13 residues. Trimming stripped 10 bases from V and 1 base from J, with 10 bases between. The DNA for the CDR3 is TGTGCCACCTCTACAGGGAACACCGGGGAGCTGTTTTTT. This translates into CATSTGNTGELFF.

For the CDR3, the DNA is TGTGCCAGCAGCCCCATCGGGACAGGGGCAACTAATGAAAAACTGTTTTTT. Protein product: CASSPIGTGATNEKLFF. The gene calls are TRBV11-2 and TRBJ1-4; 10 positions match TRBD1. V shed 5 bases, J shed 0 bases, and the junction held 6 bases outside the gene matches. Germline V lookup: CDR1 SGHAT, CDR2 FQNNGV. The CDR3 spans 17 residues.

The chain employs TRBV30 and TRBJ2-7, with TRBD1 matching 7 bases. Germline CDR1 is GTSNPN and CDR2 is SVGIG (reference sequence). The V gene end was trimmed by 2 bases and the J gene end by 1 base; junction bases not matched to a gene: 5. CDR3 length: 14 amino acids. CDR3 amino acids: CAWSTTGQSYEQYF. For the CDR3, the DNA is TGTGCCTGGAGTACGACGGGACAGTCCTACGAGCAGTACTTC.

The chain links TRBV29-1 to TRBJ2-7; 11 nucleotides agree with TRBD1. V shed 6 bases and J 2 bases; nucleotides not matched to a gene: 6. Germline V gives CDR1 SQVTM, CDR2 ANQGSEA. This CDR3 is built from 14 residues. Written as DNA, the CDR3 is TGCAGCGTGGCCGGACAGGGGGCGGCCTACGAGCAGTACTTC. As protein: CSVAGQGAAYEQYF.

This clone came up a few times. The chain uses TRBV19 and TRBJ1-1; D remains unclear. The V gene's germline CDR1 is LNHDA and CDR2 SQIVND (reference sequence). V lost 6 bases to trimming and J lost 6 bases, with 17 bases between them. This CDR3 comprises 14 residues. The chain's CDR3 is CASSEVAASPEAFF. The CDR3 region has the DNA TGTGCCAGTAGCGAAGTGGCAGCCTCCCCTGAAGCTTTCTTT. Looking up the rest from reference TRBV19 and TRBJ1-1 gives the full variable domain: DGGITQSPKYLFRKEGQNVTLSCEQNLNHDAMYWYRQDPGQGLRLIYYSQIVNDFQKGDIAEGYSVSREKKESFPLTVTSAQKNPTAFYLCASSEVAASPEAFFGQGTRLTVV.

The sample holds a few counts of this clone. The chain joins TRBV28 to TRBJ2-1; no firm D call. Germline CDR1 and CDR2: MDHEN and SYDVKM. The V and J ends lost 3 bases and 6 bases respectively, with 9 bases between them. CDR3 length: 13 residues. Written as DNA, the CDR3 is TGTGCCAGCAGTTTCCTCGACGGCAATGAGCAGTTCTTC. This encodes CASSFLDGNEQFF.

This chain's CDR3 is CASSLLPGVNTEAFF. CDR3 sequence (DNA): TGTGCCAGCAGTTTACTTCCCGGGGTGAACACTGAAGCTTTCTTT. V usage is TRBV27 and J usage is TRBJ1-1; D gene ambiguous. The CDR3 length is 15 residues. The V and J ends lost 2 bases and 0 bases respectively, with 10 bases between them. Germline values: CDR1 MNHEY, CDR2 SMNVEV (reference sequence).

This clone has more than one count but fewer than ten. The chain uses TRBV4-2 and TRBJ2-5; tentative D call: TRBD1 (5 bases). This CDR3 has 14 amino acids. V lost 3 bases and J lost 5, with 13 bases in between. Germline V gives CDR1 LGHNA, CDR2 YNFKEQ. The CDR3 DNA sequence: TGTGCCAGCAGCCAGGACAACGGTGGGGAGACCCAGTACTTC. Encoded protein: CASSQDNGGETQYF.